Here is one T cell receptor (beta chain) with its context. The data are from a study of T cell changes during pregnancy in multiple sclerosis. TCRdb keeps only in-frame clones here, not all; method: immunoSEQ multiplex PCR. The data show tens of thousands of clones, with roughly 93% seen just once and over 2% held by the top ten. CDR1 is LGHNT, CDR2 FRNRAP, per germline. The CDR3 contains 15 residues. V lost 1 base and J lost 5; bases outside the gene matches: 5. The chain uses TRBV12-5 and TRBJ2-5; 9 positions match TRBD2. Sample: peripheral blood, taken in the second trimester of pregnancy. The clonotype originates from a female donor with multiple sclerosis, enrolled in a pregnancy study. The CDR3 reads CASGLEGTSRETQYF. The CDR3 DNA sequence: TGTGCTAGTGGTTTGGAAGGGACTAGCCGGGAGACCCAGTACTTC.